This T cell receptor beta chain was recorded in a study of cytomegalovirus exposure and HLA in healthy donors. CDR1 LGHNA and CDR2 YSLEER come from the germline V gene. The CDR3 has 15 residues. The V end lost 1 base, the J end lost 4 bases, and 13 bases lay between the germline ends. Primers for the PCR totalled 60 Vbeta and 13 Jbeta. The data were produced by immunoSEQ multiplex PCR, yet TCRdb's version contains in-frame clones alone and is incomplete. The sample records more than 95,000 clones, 76% being singletons. This clone was seen a handful of times. This clonotype was obtained from a man aged 40-55 years in good health and CMV-seropositive. The specimen sequenced was PBMCs. This sequence joins TRBV4-3 and TRBJ1-1; the D gene is possibly TRBD1 (5 bases). The CDR3 bases are TGCGCCAGCAGCCAAGGGGCAGGGTTCATCACTGAAGCTTTCTTT. Translation gives CASSQGAGFITEAFF.